This TCR beta chain was profiled in a study of blood T cell repertoires in COVID-19. About the study: From T cells, B-cell-depleted T cells, or PBMCs came the material, which was cDNA or gDNA.

Authors' processing steps: Estimated nucleated cell counts came from reference gene primer amplification. Generated by immunoSEQ multiplex PCR, the TCRdb table keeps only in-frame clones and is missing some. The D gene and trimming were derived from the DNA, and the V and J assignments and clone size from that table. The table includes around 180,000 clones, 85% to 90% detected once. V trimming: 7 bases; J trimming: 5 bases; junction bases outside the gene matches: 11. Germline lookup yields CDR1 SNHLY and CDR2 FYNNEI. This CDR3 is 14 amino acids long. The clonotype comes from a woman aged 30 to 39 with active or convalescent COVID-19. The sequenced material came from peripheral blood. V usage is TRBV2 and J usage is TRBJ2-7; 7 bases fit TRBD2. For the CDR3, the DNA is TGTGCCAGCAAGAGGGTGAACAGCGGGAACGAGCAGTACTTC. It encodes CASKRVNSGNEQYF.